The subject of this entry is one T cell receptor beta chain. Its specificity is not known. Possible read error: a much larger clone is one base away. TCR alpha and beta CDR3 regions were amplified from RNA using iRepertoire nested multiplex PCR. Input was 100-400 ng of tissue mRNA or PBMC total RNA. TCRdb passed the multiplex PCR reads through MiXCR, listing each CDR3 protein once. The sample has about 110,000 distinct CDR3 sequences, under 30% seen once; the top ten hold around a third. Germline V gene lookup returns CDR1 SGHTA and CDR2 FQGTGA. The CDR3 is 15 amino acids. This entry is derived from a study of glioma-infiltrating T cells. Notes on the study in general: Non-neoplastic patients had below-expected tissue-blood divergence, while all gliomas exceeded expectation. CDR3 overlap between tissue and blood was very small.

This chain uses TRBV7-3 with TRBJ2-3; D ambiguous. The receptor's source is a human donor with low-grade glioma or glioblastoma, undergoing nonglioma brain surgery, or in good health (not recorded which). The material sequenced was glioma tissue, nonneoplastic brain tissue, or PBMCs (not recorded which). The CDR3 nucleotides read TGTGCCAGCAGCTTAAGGCCATGGCGCACAGATGCGCAGTATTTT. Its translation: CASSLRPWRTDAQYF.